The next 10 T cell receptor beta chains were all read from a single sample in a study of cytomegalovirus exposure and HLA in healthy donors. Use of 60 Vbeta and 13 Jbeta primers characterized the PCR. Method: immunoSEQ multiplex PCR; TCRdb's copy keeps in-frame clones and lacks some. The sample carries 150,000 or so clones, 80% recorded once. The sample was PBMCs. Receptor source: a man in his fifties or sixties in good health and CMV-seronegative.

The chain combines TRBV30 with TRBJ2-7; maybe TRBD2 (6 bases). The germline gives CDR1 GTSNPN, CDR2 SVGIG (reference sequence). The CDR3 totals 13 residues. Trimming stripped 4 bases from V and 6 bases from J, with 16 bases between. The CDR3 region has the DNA TGTGCCTGGACCTCCTCCCGGGAGTTCGAGCAGTACTTC. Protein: CAWTSSREFEQYF.

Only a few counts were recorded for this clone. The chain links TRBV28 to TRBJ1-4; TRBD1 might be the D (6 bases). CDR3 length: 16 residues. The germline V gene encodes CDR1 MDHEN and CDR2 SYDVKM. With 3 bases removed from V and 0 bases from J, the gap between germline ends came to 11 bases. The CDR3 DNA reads TGTGCCAGCAGTTTGTCCTGGACAGCAACTAATGAAAAACTGTTTTTT. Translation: CASSLSWTATNEKLFF. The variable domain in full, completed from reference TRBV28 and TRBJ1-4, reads DVKVTQSSRYLVKRTGEKVFLECVQDMDHENMFWYRQDPGLGLRLIYFSYDVKMKEKGDIPEGYSVSREKKERFSLILESASTNQTSMYLCASSLSWTATNEKLFFGSGTQLSVL.

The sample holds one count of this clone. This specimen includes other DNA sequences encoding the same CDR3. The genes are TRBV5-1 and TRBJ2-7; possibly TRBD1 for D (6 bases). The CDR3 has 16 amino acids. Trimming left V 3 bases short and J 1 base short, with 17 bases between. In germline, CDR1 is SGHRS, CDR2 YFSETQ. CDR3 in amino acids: CASSWGPDRSSYEQYF. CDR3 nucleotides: TGCGCCAGCAGCTGGGGACCCGACAGGTCTTCCTACGAGCAGTACTTC. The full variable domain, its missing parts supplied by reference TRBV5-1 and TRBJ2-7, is KAGVTQTPRYLIKTRGQQVTLSCSPISGHRSVSWYQQTPGQGLQFLFEYFSETQRNKGNFPGRFSGRQFSNSRSEMNVSTLELGDSALYLCASSWGPDRSSYEQYFGPGTRLTVT.

The CDR3 reads CASSIQGDGNEKLFF. The CDR3 bases are TGTGCCAGCAGTATACAGGGTGACGGTAATGAAAAACTGTTTTTT. The chain joins TRBV28 to TRBJ1-4; perhaps TRBD1 as D (6 bases). Trimming took off 5 bases at V and 4 bases at J, with 14 bases between the two ends. The CDR3 is made up of 15 amino acids. Germline CDR1 MDHEN, CDR2 SYDVKM.

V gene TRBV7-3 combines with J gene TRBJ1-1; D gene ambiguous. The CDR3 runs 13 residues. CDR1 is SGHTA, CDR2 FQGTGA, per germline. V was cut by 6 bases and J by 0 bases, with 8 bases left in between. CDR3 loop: CASRNDMNTEAFF. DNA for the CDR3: TGTGCCAGCAGAAACGACATGAACACTGAAGCTTTCTTT.

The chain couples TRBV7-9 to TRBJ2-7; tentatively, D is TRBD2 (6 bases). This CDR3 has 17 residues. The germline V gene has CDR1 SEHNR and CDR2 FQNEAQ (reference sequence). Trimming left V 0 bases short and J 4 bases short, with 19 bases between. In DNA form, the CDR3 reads TGTGCCAGCAGCTTAGCCCTTCTTAGCGGAGTCCCTTACGAGCAGTACTTC. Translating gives CASSLALLSGVPYEQYF.

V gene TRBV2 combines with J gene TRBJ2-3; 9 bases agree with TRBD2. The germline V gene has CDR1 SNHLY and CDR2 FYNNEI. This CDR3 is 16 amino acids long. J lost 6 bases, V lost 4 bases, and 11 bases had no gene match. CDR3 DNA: TGTGCCAGCAGTGGACTAGCGGCTTCCCTGGGGGATACGCAGTATTTT. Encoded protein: CASSGLAASLGDTQYF.

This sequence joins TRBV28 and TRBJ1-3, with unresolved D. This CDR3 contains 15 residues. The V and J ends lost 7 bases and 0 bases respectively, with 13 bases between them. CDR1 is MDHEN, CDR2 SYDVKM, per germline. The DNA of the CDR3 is TGTGCCAGCACCAAGGGAGGAATCTCTGGAAACACCATATATTTT. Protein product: CASTKGGISGNTIYF.

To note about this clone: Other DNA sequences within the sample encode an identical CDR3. The CDR3 sequence: CASSVVGGRETQYF. CDR3 DNA sequence: TGTGCCAGCAGCGTAGTGGGGGGTCGGGAGACCCAGTACTTC. The V call is TRBV9, the J call TRBJ2-5, with D possibly matching TRBD2 (6 bases). V was pared by 0 bases and J by 5 bases, with 11 bases between. CDR1 is SGDLS and CDR2 is YYNGEE in the germline V gene. The CDR3 is 14 amino acids.

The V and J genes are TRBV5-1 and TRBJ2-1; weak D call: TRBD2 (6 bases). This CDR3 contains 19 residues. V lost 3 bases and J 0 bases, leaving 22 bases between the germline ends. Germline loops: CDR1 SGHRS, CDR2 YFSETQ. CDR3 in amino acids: CASSWSGTVYSSSYNEQFF. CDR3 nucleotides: TGCGCCAGCAGCTGGTCCGGGACTGTCTATTCCAGCTCCTACAATGAGCAGTTCTTC.